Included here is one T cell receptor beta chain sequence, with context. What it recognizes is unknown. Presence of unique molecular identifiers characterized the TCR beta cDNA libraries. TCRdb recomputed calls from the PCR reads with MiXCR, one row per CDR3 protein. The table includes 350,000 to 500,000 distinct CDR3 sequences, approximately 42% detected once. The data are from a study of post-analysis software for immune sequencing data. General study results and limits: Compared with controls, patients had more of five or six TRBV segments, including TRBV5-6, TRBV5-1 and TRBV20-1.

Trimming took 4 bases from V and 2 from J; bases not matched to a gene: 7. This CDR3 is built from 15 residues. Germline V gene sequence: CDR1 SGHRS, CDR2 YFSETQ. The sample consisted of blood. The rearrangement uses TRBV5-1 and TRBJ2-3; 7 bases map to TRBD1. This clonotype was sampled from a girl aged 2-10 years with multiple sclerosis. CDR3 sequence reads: CASSINRGDTDTQYF. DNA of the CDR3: TGCGCCAGCAGCATAAACAGGGGAGACACAGATACGCAGTATTTT.